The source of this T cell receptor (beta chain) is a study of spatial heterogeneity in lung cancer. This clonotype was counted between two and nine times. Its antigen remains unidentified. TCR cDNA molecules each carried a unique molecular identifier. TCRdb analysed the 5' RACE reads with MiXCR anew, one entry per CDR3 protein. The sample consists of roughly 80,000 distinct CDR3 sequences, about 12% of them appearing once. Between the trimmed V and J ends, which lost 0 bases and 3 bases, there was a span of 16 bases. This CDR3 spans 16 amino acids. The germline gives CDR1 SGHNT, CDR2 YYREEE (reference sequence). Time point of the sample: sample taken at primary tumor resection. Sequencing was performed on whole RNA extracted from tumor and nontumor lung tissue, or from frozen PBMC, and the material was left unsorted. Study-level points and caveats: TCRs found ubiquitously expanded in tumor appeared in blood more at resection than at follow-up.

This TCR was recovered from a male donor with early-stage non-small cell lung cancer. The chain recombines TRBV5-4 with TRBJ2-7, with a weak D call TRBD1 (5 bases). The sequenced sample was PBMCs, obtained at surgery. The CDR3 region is CASSLEGKTVHYEQYF. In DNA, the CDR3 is TGTGCCAGCAGCTTGGAGGGGAAAACAGTACACTACGAGCAGTACTTC.